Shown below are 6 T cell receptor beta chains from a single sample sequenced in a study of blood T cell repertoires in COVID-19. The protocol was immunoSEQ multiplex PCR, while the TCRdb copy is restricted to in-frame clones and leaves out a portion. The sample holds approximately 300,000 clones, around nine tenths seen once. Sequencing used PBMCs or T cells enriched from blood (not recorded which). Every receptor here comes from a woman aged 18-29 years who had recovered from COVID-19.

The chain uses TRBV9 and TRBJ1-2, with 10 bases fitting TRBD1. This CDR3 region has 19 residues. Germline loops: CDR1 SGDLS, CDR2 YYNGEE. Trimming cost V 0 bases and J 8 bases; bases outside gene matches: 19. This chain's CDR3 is CASSVAMGQGLKLLTGYTF. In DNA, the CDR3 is TGTGCCAGCAGCGTAGCCATGGGACAGGGGCTGAAGTTACTCACGGGCTACACCTTC.

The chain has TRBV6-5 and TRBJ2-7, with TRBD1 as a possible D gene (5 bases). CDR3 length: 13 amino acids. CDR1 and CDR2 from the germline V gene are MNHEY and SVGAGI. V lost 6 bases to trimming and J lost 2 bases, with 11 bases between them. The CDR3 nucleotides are TGTGCCAGCAGATTCAGGGATGCCTACGAGCAGTACTTC. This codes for CASRFRDAYEQYF.

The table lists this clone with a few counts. CDR3 bases: TGTGCCATCAGTAGGGACAGGGGAAACATTCAGTACTTC. Its protein is CAISRDRGNIQYF. The chain uses TRBV10-3 and TRBJ2-4; TRBD1 matches at 10 bases. Germline-derived CDR1 and CDR2 are ENHRY and SYGVKD. V gave up 5 bases and J gave up 6 bases; unmatched junction bases: 1. The CDR3 length is 13 residues.

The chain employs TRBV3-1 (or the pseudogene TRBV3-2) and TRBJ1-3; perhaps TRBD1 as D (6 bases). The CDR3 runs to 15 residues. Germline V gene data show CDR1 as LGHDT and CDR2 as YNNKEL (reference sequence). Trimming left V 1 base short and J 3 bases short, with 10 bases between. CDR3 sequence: CASSQAAGVGNTIYF. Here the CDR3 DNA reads TGTGCCAGCAGCCAAGCTGCAGGGGTTGGAAACACCATATATTTT.

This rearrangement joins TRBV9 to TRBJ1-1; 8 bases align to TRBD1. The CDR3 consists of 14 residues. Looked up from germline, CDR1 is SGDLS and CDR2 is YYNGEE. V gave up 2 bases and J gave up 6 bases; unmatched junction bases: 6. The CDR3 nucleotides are TGTGCCAGCAGCGTCGGGCAGGGGGCCGCTGAAGCTTTCTTT. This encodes CASSVGQGAAEAFF.

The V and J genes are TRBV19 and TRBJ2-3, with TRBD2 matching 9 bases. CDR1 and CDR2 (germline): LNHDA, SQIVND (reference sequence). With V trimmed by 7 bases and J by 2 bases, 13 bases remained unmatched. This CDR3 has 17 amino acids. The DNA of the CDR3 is TGTGCCAGTAAAGGGGGGGGATGGACTAGCGACACAGATACGCAGTATTTT. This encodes CASKGGGWTSDTDTQYF.